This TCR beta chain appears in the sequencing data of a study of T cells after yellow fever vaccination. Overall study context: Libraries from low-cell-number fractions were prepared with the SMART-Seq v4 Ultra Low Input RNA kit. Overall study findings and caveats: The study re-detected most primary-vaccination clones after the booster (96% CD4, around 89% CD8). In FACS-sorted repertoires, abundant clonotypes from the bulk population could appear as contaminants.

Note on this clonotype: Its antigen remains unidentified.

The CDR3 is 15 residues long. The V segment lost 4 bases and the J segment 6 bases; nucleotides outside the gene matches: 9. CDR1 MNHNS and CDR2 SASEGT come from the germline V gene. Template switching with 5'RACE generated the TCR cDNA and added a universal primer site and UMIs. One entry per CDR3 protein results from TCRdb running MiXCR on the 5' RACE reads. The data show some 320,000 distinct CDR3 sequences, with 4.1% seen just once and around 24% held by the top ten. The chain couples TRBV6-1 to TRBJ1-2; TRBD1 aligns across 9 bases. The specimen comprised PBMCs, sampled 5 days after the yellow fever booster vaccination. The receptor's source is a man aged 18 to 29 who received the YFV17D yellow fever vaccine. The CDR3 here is CASSVRDRVANGYTF. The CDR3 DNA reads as TGTGCCAGCAGTGTAAGGGACAGGGTGGCGAATGGCTACACCTTC.